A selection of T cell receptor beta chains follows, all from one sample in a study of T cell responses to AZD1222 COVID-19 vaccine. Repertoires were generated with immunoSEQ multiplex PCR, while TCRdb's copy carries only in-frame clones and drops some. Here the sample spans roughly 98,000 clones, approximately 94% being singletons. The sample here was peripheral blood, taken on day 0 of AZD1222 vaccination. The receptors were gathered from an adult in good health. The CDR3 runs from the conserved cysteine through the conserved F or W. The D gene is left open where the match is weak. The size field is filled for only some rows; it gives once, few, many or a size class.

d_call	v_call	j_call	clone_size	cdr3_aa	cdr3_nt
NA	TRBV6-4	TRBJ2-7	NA	CASSESSDSYEQYF	TGTGCCAGCAGTGAATCTAGCGACTCCTACGAGCAGTACTTC
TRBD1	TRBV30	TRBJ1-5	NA	CAWDRDRGAQPQHF	TGTGCCTGGGACCGGGACAGGGGAGCTCAGCCCCAGCATTTT
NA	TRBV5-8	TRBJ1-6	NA	CASSEVPYNSPLHF	TGTGCCAGCAGCGAAGTACCTTATAATTCACCCCTCCACTTT
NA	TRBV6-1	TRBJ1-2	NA	CASSDLIGPNYGYTF	TGTGCCAGCAGTGATTTGATAGGACCTAACTATGGCTACACCTTC
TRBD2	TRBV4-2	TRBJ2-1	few	CASSQGTSGGRLFF	TGTGCCAGCAGCCAGGGGACTAGCGGGGGGCGACTGTTCTTC
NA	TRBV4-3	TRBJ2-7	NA	CASSPTNSYEQYF	TGCGCCAGCAGCCCGACAAACTCCTACGAGCAGTACTTC
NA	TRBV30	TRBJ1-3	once	CAWSSLDTIYF	TGTGCCTGGAGTAGTCTGGACACCATATATTTT
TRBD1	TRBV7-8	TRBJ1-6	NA	CASSLLQGAGSPLHF	TGTGCCAGCAGCCTACTACAGGGGGCTGGGTCACCCCTCCACTTT
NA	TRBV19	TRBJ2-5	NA	CASRRIGQETQYF	TGTGCCAGTAGACGGATAGGCCAAGAGACCCAGTACTTC
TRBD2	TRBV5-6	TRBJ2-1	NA	CASSSSTSGSLFEQFF	TGTGCCAGCAGCTCCTCGACTAGCGGGAGCCTTTTTGAGCAGTTCTTC
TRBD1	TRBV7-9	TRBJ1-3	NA	CASSSPDRAGNTIYF	TGTGCCAGCAGCTCTCCGGACAGGGCAGGAAACACCATATATTTT
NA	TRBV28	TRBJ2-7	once	CASRETYEQYF	TGTGCCAGTCGCGAAACCTACGAGCAGTACTTC
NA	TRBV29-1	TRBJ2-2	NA	CSVRGHLNTGELFF	TGCAGCGTTCGGGGGCACCTAAACACCGGGGAGCTGTTTTTT
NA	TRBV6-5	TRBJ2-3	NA	CASSYGGVGDTRYF	TGTGCCAGCAGTTACGGGGGAGTCGGAGATACGCGGTATTTT
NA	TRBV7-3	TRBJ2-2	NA	CASSPVSENTGELFF	TGTGCCAGCAGCCCGGTCAGCGAGAACACCGGGGAGCTGTTTTTT
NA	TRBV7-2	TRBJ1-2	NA	CASSLDFGPTDGYTF	TGTGCCAGCAGCTTAGACTTCGGGCCGACCGATGGCTACACCTTC
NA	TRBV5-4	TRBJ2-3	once	CASSLAVGRSTDTQYF	TGTGCCAGCAGCTTGGCCGTGGGCCGTAGCACAGATACGCAGTATTTT
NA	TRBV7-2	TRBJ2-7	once	CASSEAVNSYEQYF	TGTGCCAGCAGCGAAGCGGTGAACTCCTACGAGCAGTACTTC
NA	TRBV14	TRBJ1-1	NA	CASSQHTLTLNTEAFF	TGTGCCAGCAGCCAACACACCCTCACCCTTAACACTGAAGCTTTCTTT
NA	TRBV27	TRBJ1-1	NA	CASSLRVINTEAFF	TGTGCCAGCAGTTTGCGGGTGATCAACACTGAAGCTTTCTTT
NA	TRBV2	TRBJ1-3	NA	CASRGDLSGNTIYF	TGTGCCAGCAGGGGGGACCTCTCTGGAAACACCATATATTTT
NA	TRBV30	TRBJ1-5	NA	CAWSVREGMQPQHF	TGTGCCTGGAGTGTACGGGAGGGGATGCAGCCCCAGCATTTT
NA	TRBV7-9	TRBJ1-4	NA	CASSLSLATNEKLFF	TGTGCCAGCAGCTTAAGCCTTGCAACTAATGAAAAACTGTTTTTT
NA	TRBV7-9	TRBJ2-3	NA	CASSLSDTATDTQYF	TGTGCCAGCAGCCTCTCGGACACCGCCACAGATACGCAGTATTTT
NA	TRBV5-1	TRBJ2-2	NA	CASPQSSTNTGELFF	TGCGCCAGCCCCCAGAGCTCAACGAACACCGGGGAGCTGTTTTTT
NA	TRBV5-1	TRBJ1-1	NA	CASSLTMNTEAFF	TGCGCCAGCAGCTTGACAATGAACACTGAAGCTTTCTTT
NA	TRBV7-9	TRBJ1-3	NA	CASSFQLSGNTIYF	TGTGCCAGCAGCTTTCAACTCTCTGGAAACACCATATATTTT
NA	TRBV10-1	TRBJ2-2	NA	CATSQGTPGELFF	TGCGCCACCAGTCAGGGAACCCCCGGGGAGCTGTTTTTT
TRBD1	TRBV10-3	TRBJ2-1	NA	CAISEPDRGFNEQFF	TGTGCCATCAGTGAGCCGGACAGGGGGTTCAATGAGCAGTTCTTC
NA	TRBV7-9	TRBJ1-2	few	CASSLAETDNYGYTF	TGTGCCAGCAGCTTGGCCGAGACAGATAACTATGGCTACACCTTC
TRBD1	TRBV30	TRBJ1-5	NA	CAWRSRLGTGTDQPQHF	TGTGCCTGGAGAAGTCGTCTCGGGACAGGGACCGATCAGCCCCAGCATTTT
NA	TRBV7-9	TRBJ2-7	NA	CAGGANRDLGEQYF	TGTGCCGGCGGGGCTAACAGGGACCTCGGGGAGCAGTACTTC
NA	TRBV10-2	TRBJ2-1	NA	CASSELRTGRGNEQFF	TGCGCCAGCAGTGAACTACGTACGGGTCGCGGCAATGAGCAGTTCTTC
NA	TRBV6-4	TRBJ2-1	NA	CASRADSLGEQFF	TGTGCCAGCAGGGCGGACAGCCTCGGTGAGCAGTTCTTC
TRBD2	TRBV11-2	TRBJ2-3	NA	CASSLEGGLRTDTQYF	TGTGCCAGCAGCTTAGAGGGGGGACTACGCACAGATACGCAGTATTTT
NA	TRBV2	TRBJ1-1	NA	CASSDGHKAFF	TGTGCCAGCAGTGACGGACATAAAGCTTTCTTT
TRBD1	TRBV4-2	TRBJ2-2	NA	CASSLQDRGGTGELFF	TGTGCCAGCAGCCTACAGGACAGGGGAGGCACCGGGGAGCTGTTTTTT
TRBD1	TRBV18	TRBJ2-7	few	CASSPKQGAVKLRDEQYF	TGTGCCAGCTCACCAAAACAGGGGGCTGTCAAGTTGCGCGACGAGCAGTACTTC
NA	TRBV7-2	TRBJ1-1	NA	CASSPPPGNTEAFF	TGTGCCAGCAGCCCACCGCCGGGGAACACTGAAGCTTTCTTT
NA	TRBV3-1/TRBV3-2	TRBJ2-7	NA	CASSRAYEQYF	TGTGCCAGCAGCCGAGCCTACGAGCAGTACTTC
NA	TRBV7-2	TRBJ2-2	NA	CASSLVRRNTGELFF	TGTGCCAGCAGCTTAGTAAGGCGGAACACCGGGGAGCTGTTTTTT
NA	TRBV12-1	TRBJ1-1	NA	CASSFVPAF	TGTGCCAGCAGCTTTGTCCCGGCTTTT
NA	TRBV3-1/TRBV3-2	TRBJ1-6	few	CASSQTGRNSPLHF	TGTGCCAGCAGCCAGACAGGTCGTAATTCACCCCTCCACTTT
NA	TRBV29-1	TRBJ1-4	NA	CSVAPGLAREKLFF	TGCAGCGTTGCACCAGGACTAGCGCGGGAAAAACTGTTTTTT
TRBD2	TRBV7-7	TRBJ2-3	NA	CASSGRVGGGPDTQYF	TGTGCTAGCAGCGGTAGAGTTGGCGGGGGACCAGATACGCAGTATTTT